The rows below give T cell receptor beta chains drawn from one sample of a study of control samples from healthy donors and cancer patients. The table came from immunoSEQ multiplex PCR; TCRdb's copy has only in-frame clones and leaves some out. The data contain around 94,000 clones, roughly nine tenths of them singletons. Input material: blood. These receptors all stem from a young woman in good health. CDR3s leave out the opening cysteine and the closing phenylalanine or tryptophan. Each record gives: J gene, CDR3 length, V gene, CDR3 protein.

TRBJ1-1 11 TRBV11-3 ASSHTGGAQAF
TRBJ2-7 13 TRBV6-5 ASSYSGQGVSEQY
TRBJ2-1 16 TRBV4-3 ASSQVPGQGTGDNEQF
TRBJ2-5 13 TRBV28 ASSRYTGVQETQY
TRBJ1-1 12 TRBV6-5 ASSDPWLKREAF
TRBJ2-5 14 TRBV9 ASSVAAGRFIETQY
TRBJ1-4 11 TRBV9 ASNRASNEKLF
TRBJ1-6 9 TRBV5-6 ASSANSPLH
TRBJ1-1 14 TRBV5-1 ASSLGVRGENTEAF
TRBJ1-2 10 TRBV29-1 SVVGGNYGYT
TRBJ2-5 12 TRBV9 ASSVEGYYETQY
TRBJ2-7 10 TRBV19 ASQGSSYEQY
TRBJ2-7 13 TRBV11-3 ASSLDPGGTYEQY
TRBJ1-5 13 TRBV6-5 ASRAGGYSNQPQH
TRBJ1-5 16 TRBV19 ASSIDPTGIIRNQPQH
TRBJ2-6 12 TRBV6-5 ATHVGAGANVLT
TRBJ1-3 12 TRBV5-8 ASSLWDSGNTIY
TRBJ1-2 10 TRBV5-6 ASSLNGYGYT